Described below is a single TCR beta chain sequence and its context. Its target is not known. Germline assignment: CDR1 MNHEY and CDR2 SMNVEV (reference sequence). Trimming pared 6 bases from V and 1 base from J, leaving 11 bases between. This CDR3 is 14 amino acids long. The study pooled second doses at about 4 or about 12 weeks. Clones were read by immunoSEQ multiplex PCR, and TCRdb kept only the in-frame ones, dropping some. The sample has 160,000 or so clones; 90% are singletons. The data belong to a study of T cell responses to AZD1222 COVID-19 vaccine. Study observations and caveats: Clonal diversity was possibly underestimated, and white British individuals and females predominated among donors. Nearly half of unique spike-specific TCRs reportedly avoided B.1.351 and B.1.1.7 mutated regions.

The chain employs TRBV27 and TRBJ2-3; D might be TRBD2 (6 bases). The sequences come from peripheral blood, collected 28 days after the second AZD1222 dose. This TCR was recovered from an adult who received the AZD1222 COVID-19 vaccine. The CDR3 DNA reads TGTGCCAGCAGAACTCCGGGAGGCACAGATACGCAGTATTTT. Amino acids: CASRTPGGTDTQYF.